This is a list of T cell receptor beta chains from one sample in a study of graft-versus-host responses after intestinal transplantation. Repertoires were generated with immunoSEQ multiplex PCR, while TCRdb's copy carries only in-frame clones and drops some. In the table there are about 19,000 clones, approximately 92% of which are singletons. Source: PBMCs, taken around 350 days after transplant. These TCRs come from a human patient who received an intestinal transplant, so some T cells may come from the graft donor. Both conserved end residues are part of each CDR3. D genes are given only for firm matches. A row's size may be missing; if present it is once, few, many or a size class.

v_gene	abundance	j_gene	d_gene	CDR3nt	CDR3aa
TRBV7-8	once	TRBJ2-1	TRBD2	TGTGCCAGCAGCGAATTTTCTAGCGGGAGAAACAGGGGGATCCAGTTCTTC	CASSEFSSGRNRGIQFF
TRBV6-6	.	TRBJ1-5	TRBD1	TGTGCCAGCAGCTCCGGGACAGGACCCCCTCAGCCCCAGCATTTT	CASSSGTGPPQPQHF
TRBV5-6	.	TRBJ1-5	TRBD1	TGTGCCAGCAGCTTGGGGTCCCAGGGGGCGATTCAGCCCCAGCATTTT	CASSLGSQGAIQPQHF
TRBV9	once	TRBJ2-5	.	TGTGCCAGCAGCGGTGTAGGGACGGAGGAGACCCAGTACTTC	CASSGVGTEETQYF
TRBV6-1	.	TRBJ1-2	TRBD1	TGTGCCAGCAGTCCCAGGACAGGGACTAACTATGGCTACACCTTC	CASSPRTGTNYGYTF
TRBV6-1	.	TRBJ1-3	TRBD1	TGTGCCAGCAGGGGAACGGGACAGGGGAGGCACACCATATATTTT	CASRGTGQGRHTIYF
TRBV15	.	TRBJ2-7	.	TGTGCCACCAGCAGAGAAGGACAGTACTACGAGCAGTACTTC	CATSREGQYYEQYF
TRBV6-5	.	TRBJ1-2	.	TGTGCCAGCAGTTACTCCGACAGGAATCTCTATGGCTACACCTTC	CASSYSDRNLYGYTF
TRBV6-4	.	TRBJ2-2	TRBD2	TGTGCCAGCAGTCCCCTAGCGGGGGGAGCGAACACCGGGGAGCTGTTTTTT	CASSPLAGGANTGELFF
TRBV9	.	TRBJ2-7	.	TGTGCCAGCAGCGTAGGGAATAGCGGCCGCTACGAGCAGTACTTC	CASSVGNSGRYEQYF
TRBV27	.	TRBJ1-2	.	TGTGCCAGCAGTTTTACCACTAACTATGGCTACACCTTC	CASSFTTNYGYTF
TRBV7-2	.	TRBJ1-3	.	TGTGCCAGCAGCTTAGAGGGGTTCTCTGGAAACACCATATATTTT	CASSLEGFSGNTIYF
TRBV2	.	TRBJ1-2	.	TGTGCCAGCAGCCTGGGACACTCCTATGGCTACACCTTC	CASSLGHSYGYTF
TRBV19	.	TRBJ1-1	.	TGTGCCAGTAGTATGTACCGGACGAACACTGAAGCTTTCTTT	CASSMYRTNTEAFF
TRBV28	.	TRBJ2-5	.	TGTGCCAGCAGTTTAGGGGGCGTGGAGACCCAGTACTTC	CASSLGGVETQYF
TRBV28	.	TRBJ1-3	.	TGTGCCACGAGGACAGCCAACTCTGGAAACACCATATATTTT	CATRTANSGNTIYF
TRBV6-6	.	TRBJ2-1	.	TGTGCCAGCAGTTTCCGGGACCCCGGAGGGCAGTTCTTC	CASSFRDPGGQFF
TRBV7-3	.	TRBJ2-3	TRBD2	TGTGCCAGCAGCTCCTCCCATCTAGCGGGAGAGGCAGATACGCAGTATTTT	CASSSSHLAGEADTQYF
TRBV13	few	TRBJ2-7	TRBD1	TGTGCCAGCAGCTTAAGGACAGGGGCCAGGAGCTCCTACGAGCAGTACTTC	CASSLRTGARSSYEQYF
TRBV2	.	TRBJ2-3	.	TGTGCCAGACGAGCCCGCTCAGCATCAGATACGCAGTATTTT	CARRARSASDTQYF
TRBV6-5	.	TRBJ2-7	.	TGTGCCAGCAGTTACTCTCGTTCCGAGCAGTACTTC	CASSYSRSEQYF
TRBV6-1	.	TRBJ1-1	TRBD1	TGTGCCGGCAGTACACAGGGGGGGAACACTGAAGCTTTCTTT	CAGSTQGGNTEAFF
TRBV5-8	.	TRBJ1-1	.	TGTGCCAGCAGCTTGGCCGCAGGGTGGACTGAAGCTTTCTTT	CASSLAAGWTEAFF
TRBV7-9	medium-sized	TRBJ1-2	.	TGTGCCAGCAGCTTAGACGGCGGAAACTATGGCTACACCTTC	CASSLDGGNYGYTF
TRBV5-1	.	TRBJ2-3	.	TGCGCCAGCAGCTTGTTAGGTAGCGGCAACACAGATACGCAGTATTTT	CASSLLGSGNTDTQYF
TRBV7-3	few	TRBJ2-3	.	TGTGCCAGCAGTGACGACGGACCTAGCACAGATACGCAGTATTTT	CASSDDGPSTDTQYF
TRBV4-1	.	TRBJ1-1	TRBD1	TGCGCCAGCAGCCAAGCGGAAGGACAGGACACTGAAGCTTTCTTT	CASSQAEGQDTEAFF
TRBV6-1	.	TRBJ2-3	.	TGTGCCAGCAGTGTAATCGTTGGGACAGATACGCAGTATTTT	CASSVIVGTDTQYF
TRBV7-9	.	TRBJ1-1	TRBD1	TGTGCCAGCAACAATGGCGGGACAGTCGCCCGCACCATGAACACTGAAGCTTTCTTT	CASNNGGTVARTMNTEAFF
TRBV6-1	.	TRBJ1-2	TRBD1	TGTGCCAGCGAGGGGACAGGGGGCTTTGGCTGCACCTTC	CASEGTGGFGCTF
TRBV11-2	.	TRBJ1-4	TRBD1	TGTGCCAGCAGCTTAGTAGGGGGCGGTGGAGGTGAAAAACTGTTTTTT	CASSLVGGGGGEKLFF
TRBV7-3	.	TRBJ2-2	.	TGTGCCAGCAGCTTCTCTGCGAACACCGGGGAGCTGTTTTTT	CASSFSANTGELFF
TRBV4-1	.	TRBJ2-4	TRBD1	TGCGCCAGCAGCCAAGATGGGACAGCATTAGCCAAAAACATTCAGTACTTC	CASSQDGTALAKNIQYF
TRBV7-3	.	TRBJ1-2	.	TGTGCCAGCAGCTCCATCTCCCGGACAGTTAACTATGGCTACACCTTC	CASSSISRTVNYGYTF
TRBV11-2	.	TRBJ2-5	TRBD2	TGTGCCAGCAGCCGCCGGACTAGCGGAGAGACCCAGTACTTC	CASSRRTSGETQYF
TRBV18	.	TRBJ1-2	.	TGTGCCAGCTCACCACTCGGCGGCTATGGCTACACCTTC	CASSPLGGYGYTF
TRBV2	few	TRBJ1-3	.	TGTGCCAGCAGCTTAGAGTTATCAGGAAACACCATATATTTT	CASSLELSGNTIYF
TRBV4-2	.	TRBJ1-6	.	TGTGCCAGCAGCCAAGAGCAATCCTCACCCCTCCACTTT	CASSQEQSSPLHF
TRBV4-2	.	TRBJ2-5	TRBD2	TGTGCCAGCAGCCAACCGACTAGCGGGAGGGCCCAGGAGACCCAGTACTTC	CASSQPTSGRAQETQYF
TRBV20-1	.	TRBJ1-1	.	TGCAGTGCTAGCCCCGGGAATGAAGCTTTCTTT	CSASPGNEAFF
TRBV5-1	.	TRBJ2-2	.	TGCGCCAGCAGCCGACACGGCGGGGAGCTGTTTTTT	CASSRHGGELFF
TRBV6-6	.	TRBJ1-1	.	TGTGCCAGCAGCGGACGGATGAACACTGAAGCTTTCTTT	CASSGRMNTEAFF
TRBV29-1	.	TRBJ1-2	.	TGCAGCGTTGTCGTAGGGAACTATGGCTACACCTTC	CSVVVGNYGYTF
TRBV28	.	TRBJ1-5	.	TGTGCCAGCAGGCCGGTCGCGTCAAACCAGCATTTT	CASRPVASNQHF
TRBV7-3	.	TRBJ2-1	TRBD1	TGTGCCAGCAGCTTAACGCGGCGGGGACAGGGGGGTGAGCAGTTCTTC	CASSLTRRGQGGEQFF
TRBV4-1	.	TRBJ2-7	.	TGCGCCAGCAGCCAAGTGGCTAACTCCTACGAGCAGTACTTC	CASSQVANSYEQYF
TRBV6-6	.	TRBJ2-3	TRBD2	TGTGCCAGCAGTCCAAACGTAGCGGGGAGGGCGAATACGCAGTATTTT	CASSPNVAGRANTQYF
TRBV5-4	.	TRBJ1-5	.	TGTGCCAGCAGCTTCGGGGGATACAATCAGCCCCAGCATTTT	CASSFGGYNQPQHF
TRBV5-1	.	TRBJ2-3	.	TGCGCCAGCAGCCCAAGGGCCGATGATACGCAGTATTTT	CASSPRADDTQYF
TRBV11-1	.	TRBJ1-3	TRBD1	TGTGCCAGCAGCTTTACAGGGGGCTACGGAAACACCATATATTTT	CASSFTGGYGNTIYF
TRBV28	.	TRBJ2-5	.	TGTGCCAGCAGTGACGTACCCGGGACCCAGTACTTC	CASSDVPGTQYF
TRBV4-1	.	TRBJ2-1	.	TGCGCCAGCAGCGAAGGGCCGGGGACCGGGGGATATGAGCAGTTCTTC	CASSEGPGTGGYEQFF
TRBV6-1	.	TRBJ1-2	.	TGTGCCAGCAGTGAAGGTCAGAACTATGGCTACACCTTC	CASSEGQNYGYTF
TRBV4-1	.	TRBJ1-1	.	TGCGCCAGCAGCCACCAGGGAAACACTGAAGCTTTCTTT	CASSHQGNTEAFF